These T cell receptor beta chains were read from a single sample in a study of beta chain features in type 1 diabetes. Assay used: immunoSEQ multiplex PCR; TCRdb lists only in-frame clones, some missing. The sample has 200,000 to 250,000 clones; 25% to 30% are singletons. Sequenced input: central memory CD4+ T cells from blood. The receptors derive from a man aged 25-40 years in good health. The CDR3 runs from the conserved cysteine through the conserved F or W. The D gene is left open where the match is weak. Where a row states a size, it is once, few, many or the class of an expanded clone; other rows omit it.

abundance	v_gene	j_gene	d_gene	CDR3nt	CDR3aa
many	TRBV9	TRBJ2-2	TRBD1	TGTGCCAGCAGCGACAAACAGGGGGCATCGAACACCGGGGAGCTGTTTTTT	CASSDKQGASNTGELFF
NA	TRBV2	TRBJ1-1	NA	TGTGCCAGCAGCACGACTGGAGGGGACACTGAAGCTTTCTTT	CASSTTGGDTEAFF
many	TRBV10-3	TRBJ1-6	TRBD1	TGTGCCATCAGTTCGGGACAGATGAATTCACCCCTCCACTTT	CAISSGQMNSPLHF
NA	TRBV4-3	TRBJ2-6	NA	TGCGCCAGCAGCCAAGATAGCCCTGGGGCCAACGTCCTGACTTTC	CASSQDSPGANVLTF
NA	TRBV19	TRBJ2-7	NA	TGTGCCAGTACCCCCGGCCATTCCTACGAGCAGTACTTC	CASTPGHSYEQYF
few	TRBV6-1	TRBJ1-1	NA	TGTGCCAGCAGTGAAACCAGGGGCAGCACTGAAGCTTTCTTT	CASSETRGSTEAFF
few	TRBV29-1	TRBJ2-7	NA	TGCAGCGTTGAAGATCGCACCGGGACCCACATTCCCTACGAGCAGTACTTC	CSVEDRTGTHIPYEQYF
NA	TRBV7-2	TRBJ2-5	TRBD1	TGTGCCAGCAGCATCCAGGGGGCTAAGGCAGAGACCCAGTACTTC	CASSIQGAKAETQYF
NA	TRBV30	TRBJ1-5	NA	TGTGCCTGGAGTCGACAGGGCAATCAGCCCCAGCATTTT	CAWSRQGNQPQHF
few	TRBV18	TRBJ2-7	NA	TGTGCCAGCTCACCATCTGGAAGCAGGGGCTACTCCTACGAGCAGTACTTC	CASSPSGSRGYSYEQYF
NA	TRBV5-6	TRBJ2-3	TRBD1	TGTGCCAGCAGCCCCCGCCGGGGACAGGCCACAGATACGCAGTATTTT	CASSPRRGQATDTQYF
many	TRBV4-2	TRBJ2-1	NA	TGTGCCAGCAGCCCCTTTTTGGGGAATGAGCAGTTCTTC	CASSPFLGNEQFF
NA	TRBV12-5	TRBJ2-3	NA	TGTGCTAGTGGATGGGCGAGCACAGATACGCAGTATTTT	CASGWASTDTQYF
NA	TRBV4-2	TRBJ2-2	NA	TGTGCCAGCAGCCAACCCGTGGTCAGGGGTAACCCCGGGGAGCTGTTTTTT	CASSQPVVRGNPGELFF